This T cell receptor beta chain derives from a study of radiation and T cells in renal cell carcinoma. Using immunoSEQ multiplex PCR, the repertoire was profiled, and TCRdb retains in-frame clones only, with some absent. The profile shows 130,000 to 150,000 clones, approximately 86% of them singletons. This CDR3 is 14 amino acids long. Trimming left V 1 base short and J 7 bases short, with 12 bases between. Germline loops: CDR1 SGHVS, CDR2 FQNEAQ. Documented time point: blood 4 weeks post-SBRT, at nephrectomy. Treatment: 15 Gy SBRT to primary tumor, nephrectomy 4 weeks later. Nephrectomy followed 15 Gy stereotactic body radiation by 4 weeks. Blood was sampled at baseline, 2 weeks and 4 weeks after SBRT. Clear cell pathology was present in this patient's renal cell carcinoma.

This clonotype was sampled from a woman in her forties or fifties with renal cell carcinoma. Sequenced here: blood, sampled from a patient whose treatment included radiotherapy and nephrectomy. This chain joins TRBV7-8 and TRBJ2-3; D is unresolved. The CDR3 region has the DNA TGTGCCAGCAGCTTAGGGCTCACGCCAAATACGCAGTATTTT. Translating it yields CASSLGLTPNTQYF.